The 19 T cell receptor beta chains below were found in one sample sequenced in a study of shared clonotypes between healthy human individuals. Only CD45RO-negative cells positively selected for CCR7 counted as naive CD8 cells, so terminally differentiated effector memory CD45RA+ cells were excluded. TCRdb keeps only in-frame clones here, not all; method: immunoSEQ multiplex PCR. The sample contains about 2,100,000 clones, about 92% of which appear only once. Material for sequencing was naive CD8+ T cells from PBMCs. The receptors derive from a man between 18 and 29 years old in good health. Some clones in this sample may be carry-over from other donors' samples.

The rearrangement uses TRBV13 and TRBJ2-7, with TRBD1 matching over 11 bases. J was trimmed by 4 bases and V by 2 bases; bases with no gene match: 4. The CDR3 runs to 15 residues. CDR1 is PRHDT, CDR2 FYEKMQ, per germline (reference sequence). The CDR3 loop reads CASSLSGQGVYEQYF. DNA for the CDR3: TGTGCCAGCAGCTTATCGGGACAGGGGGTTTACGAGCAGTACTTC. The full variable domain, in which reference TRBV13 and TRBJ2-7 provide the parts outside the CDR3, is AAGVIQSPRHLIKEKRETATLKCYPIPRHDTVYWYQQGPGQDPQFLISFYEKMQSDKGSIPDRFSAQQFSDYHSELNMSSLELGDSALYFCASSLSGQGVYEQYFGPGTRLTVT.

This clone came up once. V usage is TRBV5-1 and J usage is TRBJ2-7; 7 bases line up with TRBD1. Germline trimming cut 0 bases from V and 3 bases from J; bases unmatched to any gene: 12. In germline, CDR1 is SGHRS, CDR2 YFSETQ. CDR3 length equals 17 residues. The CDR3 sequence: CASSLASGTARNYEQYF. The CDR3 nucleotides read TGCGCCAGCAGCTTGGCCTCCGGGACAGCACGAAACTACGAGCAGTACTTC.

V and J are TRBV7-8 and TRBJ1-4, with a possible D match to TRBD1 (5 bases). Trimming shortened V by 1 base and J by 8 bases, and 20 bases separated the two germline ends. Per the germline V gene, CDR1 is SGHVS and CDR2 is FQNEAQ. The CDR3 consists of 17 residues. CDR3 protein: CASSLVRGHRDKEKLFF. DNA for the CDR3: TGTGCCAGCAGCTTAGTTAGAGGACACCGCGATAAGGAAAAACTGTTTTTT.

This chain joins TRBV5-6 and TRBJ2-7; D is ambiguous. The ends were cut back, 0 bases at V and 4 bases at J, with 8 bases in the middle. In germline, CDR1 is SGHDT, CDR2 YYEEEE. The CDR3 has 13 residues. CDR3 sequence reads: CASSLDFGYEQYF. As DNA, the CDR3 is TGTGCCAGCAGCTTGGATTTCGGATACGAGCAGTACTTC.

This chain links TRBV7-8 with TRBJ1-2, with 8 bases that match TRBD1. J was trimmed by 2 bases and V by 2 bases; bases with no gene match: 1. The CDR3 extends over 14 amino acids. The germline V gene has CDR1 SGHVS and CDR2 FQNEAQ. This CDR3 reads CASSLWTGNYGYTF. CDR3 DNA sequence: TGTGCCAGCAGCTTATGGACAGGGAACTATGGCTACACCTTC. Full variable domain (missing parts from reference TRBV7-8 and TRBJ1-2): GAGVSQSPRYKVAKRGQDVALRCDPISGHVSLFWYQQALGQGPEFLTYFQNEAQLDKSGLPSDRFFAERPEGSVSTLKIQRTQQEDSAVYLCASSLWTGNYGYTFGSGTRLTVV.

J is TRBJ1-2 and V is TRBV9; 7 bases are shared with TRBD1. The CDR3 runs to 15 residues. Looked up from germline, CDR1 is SGDLS and CDR2 is YYNGEE. J gave up 10 bases and V 3 bases, and 15 bases lay outside the gene matches. In DNA, the CDR3 is TGTGCCAGCAGCGCTCAACGACAGGGCGAGGATACCTACACCTTC. It specifies CASSAQRQGEDTYTF.

This chain connects TRBV27 to TRBJ2-7; the D is unclear. Germline V gives CDR1 MNHEY, CDR2 SMNVEV (reference sequence). V gave up 4 bases and J gave up 3 bases, with 16 bases separating them. This CDR3 is 15 amino acids long. CDR3 sequence reads: CASSSRLENSYEQYF. The CDR3 DNA sequence: TGTGCCAGCAGTTCCAGACTCGAAAATAGCTACGAGCAGTACTTC.

As to this clone: Other DNA sequences in this specimen translate into the identical CDR3. V and J are TRBV28 and TRBJ2-2, with D tentatively TRBD1 (6 bases). Trimming pared 5 bases from V and 3 bases from J, leaving 10 bases between. Germline values: CDR1 MDHEN, CDR2 SYDVKM. The length of the CDR3 is 14 residues. The CDR3 protein is CASSLQGYTGELFF. CDR3 DNA sequence: TGTGCCAGCAGTCTCCAGGGGTACACCGGGGAGCTGTTTTTT.

This rearrangement joins TRBV9 to TRBJ1-2; TRBD1 aligns across 8 bases. Trimming at V came to 2 bases and at J to 8 bases, leaving 5 bases not matched to a gene. The germline CDR1 and CDR2 sequences are SGDLS and YYNGEE. The CDR3 covers 13 residues. The CDR3 nucleotides read TGTGCCAGCAGCGTTGGACAGGGACTCGGCTACACCTTC. Protein sequence: CASSVGQGLGYTF.

This sequence joins TRBV19 and TRBJ1-1, with 8 bases fitting TRBD1. Unmatched junction bases numbered 4, after V lost 3 bases and J lost 7 bases. CDR3 size: 13 residues. Per germline, CDR1 LNHDA and CDR2 SQIVND (reference sequence). CDR3 sequence: CASSINRGNEAFF. The CDR3 nucleotides are TGTGCCAGTAGTATTAACAGGGGGAATGAAGCTTTCTTT.

The chain employs TRBV13 and TRBJ2-7; 13 bases are a match to TRBD2. The CDR3 runs to 15 residues. The V gene's germline CDR1 is PRHDT and CDR2 FYEKMQ (reference sequence). V was pared by 1 base and J by 7 bases, with 4 bases of the junction left unmatched. The CDR3 protein is CASSLVGTSGMEQYF. The CDR3 region has the DNA TGTGCCAGCAGCTTAGTCGGGACTAGCGGGATGGAGCAGTACTTC.

The chain recombines TRBV13 with TRBJ2-7; 7 nucleotides agree with TRBD1. Germline V gives CDR1 PRHDT, CDR2 FYEKMQ (reference sequence). The CDR3 runs to 15 residues. J was trimmed by 1 base and V by 5 bases; bases with no gene match: 8. CDR3 sequence (DNA): TGTGCCAGCAGCCAGTGGGGACAGAGTTCCTACGAGCAGTACTTC. Amino acid sequence: CASSQWGQSSYEQYF.

The chain links TRBV7-9 to TRBJ2-1; TRBD2 aligns across 10 bases. This CDR3 is 16 amino acids long. Germline V gene sequence: CDR1 SEHNR, CDR2 FQNEAQ (reference sequence). V lost 3 bases to trimming and J lost 9 bases; unmatched junction nucleotides: 11. CDR3 DNA: TGTGCCAGCAGCTTTCGTCTAGCGGGAGCGGATAGTGAGCAGTTCTTC. Amino acid sequence: CASSFRLAGADSEQFF.

V usage is TRBV29-1 and J usage is TRBJ2-1; D is undetermined. The CDR3 covers 9 residues. Germline V gene lookup returns CDR1 SQVTM and CDR2 ANQGSEA. For the CDR3, the DNA is TGCAGGCCAGATAATGAGCAGTTCTTC. Translated: CRPDNEQFF.

DNA for the CDR3: TGTGCCAGCAGTTTCGGTCAGCAGGGGTACCAGCCCCAGCATTTT. Residues: CASSFGQQGYQPQHF. The chain recombines TRBV28 with TRBJ1-5, with D maybe TRBD1 (6 bases). Germline V gene data show CDR1 as MDHEN and CDR2 as SYDVKM. Trimming left V 3 bases short and J 7 bases short, with 16 bases between. This CDR3 is built from 15 residues.

This chain uses TRBV6-1 with TRBJ2-7; D gene unclear. V was clipped by 4 bases and J by 3 bases, with 25 bases between them. Germline V lookup: CDR1 MNHNS, CDR2 SASEGT. CDR3 length: 18 residues. The CDR3, as DNA: TGTGCCAGCAGTGGAAGGGCGATTAGCCGCCTGTCGGGCTACGAGCAGTACTTC. Translation gives CASSGRAISRLSGYEQYF.

This chain links TRBV4-1 with TRBJ2-7; the D gene is possibly TRBD2 (6 bases). Trimming removed 5 bases at V and 1 base at J, with 15 bases between. The CDR3 spans 15 residues. Germline V lookup: CDR1 MGHRA, CDR2 YSYEKL. DNA of the CDR3: TGCGCCAGCAGCATCGGAGGGGCCATATCCTACGAGCAGTACTTC. Translating gives CASSIGGAISYEQYF.

The J gene is TRBJ2-5, the V gene TRBV14; TRBD2 agrees at 9 bases. The CDR3 has 18 residues. The V segment lost 4 bases and the J segment 2 bases; nucleotides outside the gene matches: 14. The germline V gene encodes CDR1 SGHDN and CDR2 FVKESK. This chain's CDR3 is CASSPSSLKREAQETQYF. The CDR3 nucleotides are TGTGCCAGCAGCCCATCGTCTCTTAAGCGGGAGGCACAAGAGACCCAGTACTTC.

Only a few counts were recorded for this clone. The chain employs TRBV6-5 and TRBJ2-7; 7 positions agree with TRBD2. Germline CDR1 is MNHEY and CDR2 is SVGAGI. This CDR3 has 15 residues. V lost 0 bases, J lost 1 base, and 3 bases stayed unmatched. The CDR3 sequence is CASSYSASGSYEQYF. CDR3 in DNA: TGTGCCAGCAGTTACTCGGCTAGCGGATCCTACGAGCAGTACTTC.